This note documents a single T cell receptor beta chain sequence. No antigen is known for it. Collection of roughly 9.8 milliliters of peripheral blood was performed for each donor. Each sample had at least 6 million PBMCs isolated. The source of the sample is a study of blood T cells in healthy people across ages. Overall study findings and caveats: When set beside aged donors, long-lived donors presented more naive CD4+ cells and higher diversity. Age showed a roughly linear inverse relationship with TCR beta diversity per million T cells.

There are 15 residues in the CDR3. V lost 4 bases to trimming and J lost 6 bases; unmatched junction nucleotides: 9. From germline, CDR1 is SEHNR and CDR2 FQNEAQ (reference sequence). PCR was performed a second time for about 7 to 12 cycles using a sample-barcoded 5' primer and a J-beta primer mix. From the 5' RACE reads, TCRdb called clonotypes with MiXCR, one entry per CDR3 protein. The sample lists 890,000 or so distinct CDR3 sequences; around 62% were seen once. V is TRBV7-9 and J is TRBJ2-3, with 8 nucleotides matching TRBD1. The clonotype comes from a man aged 25-40 years in good health. Sequencing input: blood. CDR3 protein: CASSSRTGYFDTQYF. The CDR3 coding sequence is TGTGCCAGCAGCTCTAGGACAGGGTACTTCGATACGCAGTATTTT.